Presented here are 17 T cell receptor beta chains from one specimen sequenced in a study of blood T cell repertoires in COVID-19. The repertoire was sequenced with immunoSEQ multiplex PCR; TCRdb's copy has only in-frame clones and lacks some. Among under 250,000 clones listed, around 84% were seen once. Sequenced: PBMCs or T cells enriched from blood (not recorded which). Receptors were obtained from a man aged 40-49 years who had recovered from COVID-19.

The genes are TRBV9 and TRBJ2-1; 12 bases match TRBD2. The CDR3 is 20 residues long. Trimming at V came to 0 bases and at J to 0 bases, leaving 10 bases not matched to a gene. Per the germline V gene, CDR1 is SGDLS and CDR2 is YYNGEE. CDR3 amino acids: CASSVGTVLAGGPSYNEQFF. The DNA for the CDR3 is TGTGCCAGCAGCGTAGGAACCGTACTAGCGGGAGGCCCCTCCTACAATGAGCAGTTCTTC.

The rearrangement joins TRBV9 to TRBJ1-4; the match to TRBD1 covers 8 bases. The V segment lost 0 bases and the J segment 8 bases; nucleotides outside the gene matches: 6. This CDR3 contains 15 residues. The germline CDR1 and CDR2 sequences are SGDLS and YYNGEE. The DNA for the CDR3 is TGTGCCAGCAGCGTAGTCTCGAGGACAGGGGAAAAACTGTTTTTT. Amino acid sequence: CASSVVSRTGEKLFF.

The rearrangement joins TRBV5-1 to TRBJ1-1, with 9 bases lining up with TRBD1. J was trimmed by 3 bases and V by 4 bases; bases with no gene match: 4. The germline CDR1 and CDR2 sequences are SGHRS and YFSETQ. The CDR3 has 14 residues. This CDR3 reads CASSVDRGDTEAFF. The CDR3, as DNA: TGCGCCAGCAGCGTAGACAGGGGGGACACTGAAGCTTTCTTT. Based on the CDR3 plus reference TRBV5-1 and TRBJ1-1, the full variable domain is KAGVTQTPRYLIKTRGQQVTLSCSPISGHRSVSWYQQTPGQGLQFLFEYFSETQRNKGNFPGRFSGRQFSNSRSEMNVSTLELGDSALYLCASSVDRGDTEAFFGQGTRLTVV.

The CDR3: CASTGGGSTEAFF. CDR3 in DNA: TGTGCCAGCACCGGTGGGGGGAGCACTGAAGCTTTCTTT. The V and J genes are TRBV6-5 and TRBJ1-1; maybe TRBD1 (5 bases). Trimming left V 7 bases short and J 4 bases short, with 13 bases between. Germline-derived CDR1 and CDR2 are MNHEY and SVGAGI. This CDR3 has 13 residues.

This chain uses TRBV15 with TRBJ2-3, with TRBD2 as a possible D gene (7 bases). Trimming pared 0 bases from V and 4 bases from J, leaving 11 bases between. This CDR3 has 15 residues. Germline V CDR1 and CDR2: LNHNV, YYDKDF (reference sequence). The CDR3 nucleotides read TGTGCCACCAGCAGAGATGGGCGGGGGCCAGATACGCAGTATTTT. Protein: CATSRDGRGPDTQYF.

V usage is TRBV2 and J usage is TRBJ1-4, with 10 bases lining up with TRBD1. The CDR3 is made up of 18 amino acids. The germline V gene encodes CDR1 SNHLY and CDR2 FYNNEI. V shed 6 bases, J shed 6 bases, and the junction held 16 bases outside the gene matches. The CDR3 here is CASRSGTGVGGRDEKLFF. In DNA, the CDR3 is TGTGCCAGCAGGTCCGGGACAGGGGTTGGCGGTCGAGATGAAAAACTGTTTTTT.

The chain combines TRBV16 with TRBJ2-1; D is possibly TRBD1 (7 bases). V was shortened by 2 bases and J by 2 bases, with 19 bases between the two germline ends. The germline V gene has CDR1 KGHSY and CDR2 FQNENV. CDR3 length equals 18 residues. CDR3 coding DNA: TGTGCCAGCAGCCAAATCGTGTCAGGGGGGCCCGCCTACAATGAGCAGTTCTTC. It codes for CASSQIVSGGPAYNEQFF.

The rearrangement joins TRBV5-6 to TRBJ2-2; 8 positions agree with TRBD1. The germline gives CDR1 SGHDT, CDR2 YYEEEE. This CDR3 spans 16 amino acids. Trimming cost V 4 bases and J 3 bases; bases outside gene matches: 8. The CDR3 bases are TGTGCCAGCAGCCCGGGACAGGCCTTTGACACCGGGGAGCTGTTTTTT. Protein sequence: CASSPGQAFDTGELFF.

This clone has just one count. The CDR3 loop reads CTSSAPRDRPKQGLYGYTF. DNA of the CDR3: TGCACCAGCAGTGCACCCCGGGACAGGCCAAAACAAGGGCTCTATGGCTACACCTTC. The chain combines TRBV1 with TRBJ1-2; TRBD1 reflects the table's D call only, with no check against the DNA. TRBV1 is termed a pseudogene. The CDR3 is made up of 19 amino acids.

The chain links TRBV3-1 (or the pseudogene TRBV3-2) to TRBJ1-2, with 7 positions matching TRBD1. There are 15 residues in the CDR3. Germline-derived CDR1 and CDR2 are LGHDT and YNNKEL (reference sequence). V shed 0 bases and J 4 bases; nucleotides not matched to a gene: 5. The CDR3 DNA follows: TGTGCCAGCAGCCAAGACGACAGGGTAAGCTATGGCTACACCTTC. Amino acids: CASSQDDRVSYGYTF.

The CDR3 loop reads CASRDRVMSSYEQYF. CDR3 nucleotide sequence: TGTGCCAGCAGAGACAGGGTCATGAGCTCCTACGAGCAGTACTTC. The genes are TRBV6-5 and TRBJ2-7, with 7 bases lining up with TRBD1. CDR3 size: 15 residues. Germline CDR1 is MNHEY and CDR2 is SVGAGI. V dropped 6 bases and J dropped 0; count of bases not matched to a gene: 8.

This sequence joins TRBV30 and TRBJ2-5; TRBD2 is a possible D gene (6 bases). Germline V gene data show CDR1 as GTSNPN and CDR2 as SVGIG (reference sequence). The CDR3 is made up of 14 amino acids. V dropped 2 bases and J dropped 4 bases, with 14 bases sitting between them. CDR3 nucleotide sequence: TGTGCCTGGAGTACCGGTATGGGGGGAGAGACCCAGTACTTC. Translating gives CAWSTGMGGETQYF.

In nucleotides, the CDR3 is TGTGCCAGCAGCTTGGGACACGCGAACACTGAAGCTTTCTTT. This translates into CASSLGHANTEAFF. The rearrangement links TRBV5-4 to TRBJ1-1; D not resolved. This CDR3 has 14 amino acids. The V end was cut by 0 bases, the J end by 1 base, with 7 bases between. Germline V gene data show CDR1 as SGHNT and CDR2 as YYREEE (reference sequence).

The CDR3 DNA sequence: TGCGCCAGCAGCGTGGGCGGCGGGAGGGCCGGAGAGACCCAGTACTTC. Its translation: CASSVGGGRAGETQYF. The chain joins TRBV5-1 to TRBJ2-5; 9 bases line up with TRBD2. The CDR3 loop spans 16 amino acids. The junction had 11 bases not matched to a gene; V was cut back by 4 bases and J by 4 bases. The germline V gene has CDR1 SGHRS and CDR2 YFSETQ.

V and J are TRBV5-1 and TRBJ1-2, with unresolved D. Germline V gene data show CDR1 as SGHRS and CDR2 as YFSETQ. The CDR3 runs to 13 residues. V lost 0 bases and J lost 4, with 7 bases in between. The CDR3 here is CASSLEQTYGYTF. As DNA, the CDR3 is TGCGCCAGCAGCTTGGAACAGACCTATGGCTACACCTTC.

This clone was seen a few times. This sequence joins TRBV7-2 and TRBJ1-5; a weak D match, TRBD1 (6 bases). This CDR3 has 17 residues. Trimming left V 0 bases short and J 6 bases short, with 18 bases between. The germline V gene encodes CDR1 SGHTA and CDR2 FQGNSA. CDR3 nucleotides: TGTGCCAGCAGCTTAGCAAGTAGGGGGGAGGGAGGTCAGCCCCAGCATTTT. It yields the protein CASSLASRGEGGQPQHF.

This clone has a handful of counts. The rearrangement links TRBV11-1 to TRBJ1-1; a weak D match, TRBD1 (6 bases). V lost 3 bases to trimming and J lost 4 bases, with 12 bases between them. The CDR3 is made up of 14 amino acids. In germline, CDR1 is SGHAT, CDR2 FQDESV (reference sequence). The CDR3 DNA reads TGTGCCAGCAGCTTGGGGGGGCGTTTCACTGAAGCTTTCTTT. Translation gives CASSLGGRFTEAFF.